These T cell receptor beta chains were read from a single sample in a study of T cell responses to AZD1222 COVID-19 vaccine. Clones were sequenced by immunoSEQ multiplex PCR, and TCRdb holds only the in-frame ones, with some missing. The table has 150,000 or so clones, nearly 95% seen once. This sample comprised peripheral blood, obtained on day 0 of AZD1222 vaccination. These TCRs come from an adult in good health. Each CDR3 is given without its conserved first and last residue.

j_call v_call cdr3_aa
TRBJ1-1 TRBV5-1 ASSTRTQGAGTEAF
TRBJ1-2 TRBV19 ASSSGRSNYGYT
TRBJ1-2 TRBV28 ASNFNRGGGYT
TRBJ2-3 TRBV7-3 ASSYEGGAKTDTQY
TRBJ2-7 TRBV5-6 ASSLTSGMNKGQY
TRBJ2-4 TRBV6-5 ASSPRRGGDIQY
TRBJ1-6 TRBV5-1 ASSLTVVENSPLH
TRBJ2-5 TRBV27 ASSLSGLAGGGAQY
TRBJ2-4 TRBV4-1 ASSQPRDPKNIQY
TRBJ1-2 TRBV11-2 ASFGESLYGYT
TRBJ2-7 TRBV25-1 ASGPGYEQY
TRBJ2-1 TRBV4-1 ASSLEPGAYNEQF
TRBJ2-1 TRBV9 ASSVEGLLPRSYNEQF
TRBJ2-1 TRBV25-1 ASSRPGTDSYNEQF
TRBJ2-1 TRBV21-1 ASSPAAGKQF
TRBJ1-2 TRBV23-1 ASSWGQGLHYGYT
TRBJ1-1 TRBV7-3 ASSPTGSTEAF
TRBJ1-1 TRBV7-8 ASSFTGVTMNTEAF
TRBJ2-2 TRBV10-3 AIRDGTSGATTGELF
TRBJ1-1 TRBV19 ASRDLGGEAF
TRBJ2-1 TRBV7-9 ASSPEVAQF
TRBJ1-5 TRBV5-5 ASSLAGGLNQPQH
TRBJ1-1 TRBV6-5 ASRVGAANTEAF
TRBJ1-4 TRBV30 AWSSYFLTGNEKLF
TRBJ2-1 TRBV6-2/TRBV6-3 ASSPPGIPIMSNEQF
TRBJ1-4 TRBV6-5 ASSYGQLNEKLF
TRBJ2-2 TRBV10-3 AIRPGTDNTGELF
TRBJ2-2 TRBV9 ASSVVAQGGTGELF
TRBJ2-5 TRBV5-1 ASSSGRNQETQY
TRBJ1-5 TRBV6-5 ASSYSAGGNQPQH
TRBJ1-4 TRBV7-9 ASTQLSGLLTNEKLF
TRBJ2-3 TRBV19 ASQDRGRTSGRASADTQY
TRBJ2-1 TRBV2 ASSDSRDRSSYNEQF
TRBJ1-5 TRBV28 ASSFRGTGVNQPQH
TRBJ2-7 TRBV3-1/TRBV3-2 ASSPSTGGSEQY
TRBJ2-1 TRBV6-5 ASTTGQGSYNEQF
TRBJ2-7 TRBV27 ASSRGTGGTYEQY
TRBJ2-7 TRBV2 ASNANPGGSSYEQY
TRBJ2-7 TRBV7-8 ASSPEDQASYEQY
TRBJ1-5 TRBV19 ATRTGGGNSNQPQH
TRBJ1-1 TRBV11-3 ASSLGQGANTEAF
TRBJ2-1 TRBV4-1 ASSQANGFSYNEQF
TRBJ2-1 TRBV7-9 ASSFIANEQF